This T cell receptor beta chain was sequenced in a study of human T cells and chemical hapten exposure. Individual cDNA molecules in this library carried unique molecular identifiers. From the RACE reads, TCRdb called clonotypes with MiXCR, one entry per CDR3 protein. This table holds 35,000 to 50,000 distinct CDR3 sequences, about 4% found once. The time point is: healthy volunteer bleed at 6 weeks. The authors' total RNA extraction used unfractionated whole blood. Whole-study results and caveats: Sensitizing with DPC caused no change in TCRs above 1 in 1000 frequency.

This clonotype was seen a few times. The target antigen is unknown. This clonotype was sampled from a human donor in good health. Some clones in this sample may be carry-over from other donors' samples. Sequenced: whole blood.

As DNA, the CDR3 is TGTGCCACCAGTGACCCCGGGACAGCTTTCAATCAGCCCCAGCATTTT. This translates into CATSDPGTAFNQPQHF. The V and J genes are TRBV24-1 and TRBJ1-5; 7 bases are a match to TRBD1. The CDR3 spans 16 residues. Trimming took 4 bases from V and 3 from J; bases not matched to a gene: 8. CDR1 is KGHDR and CDR2 is SFDVKD in the germline V gene.